This T cell receptor beta chain was sequenced for a study of T cell repertoires in cytomegalovirus infection. Study-level information: Indications came from public TCR beta signatures; they pointed to CMV infection and to a matching HLA type.

TCRdb independently ran MiXCR on the reads; one entry per CDR3 protein. This sample carries tens of thousands of distinct CDR3 sequences, 20% to 30% of them seen once, and the ten largest clones take roughly 50%. CDR3 length equals 15 residues. V was clipped by 5 bases and J by 3 bases, with 17 bases between them. From germline, CDR1 is SEHNR and CDR2 FQNEAQ (reference sequence). With regard to this clonotype: What it binds is not known.

The chain joins TRBV7-9 to TRBJ2-7; a weak D match, TRBD1 (6 bases). The sequencing used CD8+ T cells from cultured PBMCs, collected from culture after CMV antigen stimulation. The source of this sequence is a human donor in good health (CMV status not recorded). Some clones in this sample may be carry-over from other donors' samples. CDR3 nucleotides: TGTGCCAGCAGCAAAACCGGGACACCAGACTACGAGCAGTACTTC. It specifies CASSKTGTPDYEQYF. Full variable domain (outside the CDR3, taken from reference TRBV7-9 and TRBJ2-7): DTGVSQNPRHKITKRGQNVTFRCDPISEHNRLYWYRQTLGQGPEFLTYFQNEAQLEKSRLLSDRFSAERPKGSFSTLEIQRTEQGDSAMYLCASSKTGTPDYEQYFGPGTRLTVT.